This note documents a single T cell receptor beta chain sequence. The target antigen is unknown. Donors likely had unrecorded immune exposures despite being nominally healthy when sampled. The PCR was carried out with 60 Vbeta primers and 13 Jbeta primers. Per the authors' pipeline: Unique TCR beta chains numbered 60 million to 100 million in a later analysis, with some 9.9 million shared. Sequencing was performed with immunoSEQ multiplex PCR; in TCRdb, only in-frame clones are kept and a portion is missing. For V, J and clone size, that table is used; D and trimming come from the DNA. The sample has over 80,000 clones, about four fifths seen once; the top ten hold over 5%. These data belong to a study of cytomegalovirus exposure and HLA in healthy donors. Whole-study results and caveats: Several of the most significant clusters were apparently associated with common viral pathogens in a later analysis. The likely origin of a cluster of highly shared sequence variants was a sequencing artifact.

The CDR3 is 15 residues long. Germline V CDR1 and CDR2: LGHNT, FRNRAP. V trimming: 7 bases; J trimming: 4 bases; junction bases outside the gene matches: 9. Sequenced sample: PBMCs. The source of this sequence is a middle-aged man in good health and CMV-seropositive. J is TRBJ2-3 and V is TRBV12-5, with 9 positions matching TRBD2. The CDR3 sequence: CASAKWAGGPDTQYF. CDR3 coding DNA: TGTGCTAGTGCCAAGTGGGCGGGGGGGCCAGATACGCAGTATTTT.